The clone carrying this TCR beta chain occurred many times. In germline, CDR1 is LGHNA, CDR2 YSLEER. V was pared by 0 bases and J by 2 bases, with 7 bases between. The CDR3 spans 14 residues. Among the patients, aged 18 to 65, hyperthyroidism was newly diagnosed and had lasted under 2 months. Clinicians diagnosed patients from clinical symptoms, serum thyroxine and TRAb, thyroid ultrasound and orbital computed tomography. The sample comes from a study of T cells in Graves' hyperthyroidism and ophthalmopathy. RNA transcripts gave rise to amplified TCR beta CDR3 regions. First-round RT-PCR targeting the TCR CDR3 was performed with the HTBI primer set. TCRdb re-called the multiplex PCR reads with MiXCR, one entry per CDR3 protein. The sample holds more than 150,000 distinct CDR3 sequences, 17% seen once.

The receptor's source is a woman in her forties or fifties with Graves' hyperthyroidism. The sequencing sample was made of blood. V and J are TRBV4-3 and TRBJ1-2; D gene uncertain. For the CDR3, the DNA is TGCGCCAGCAGCCAAGATGTCAGAAACTATGGCTACACCTTC. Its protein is CASSQDVRNYGYTF.